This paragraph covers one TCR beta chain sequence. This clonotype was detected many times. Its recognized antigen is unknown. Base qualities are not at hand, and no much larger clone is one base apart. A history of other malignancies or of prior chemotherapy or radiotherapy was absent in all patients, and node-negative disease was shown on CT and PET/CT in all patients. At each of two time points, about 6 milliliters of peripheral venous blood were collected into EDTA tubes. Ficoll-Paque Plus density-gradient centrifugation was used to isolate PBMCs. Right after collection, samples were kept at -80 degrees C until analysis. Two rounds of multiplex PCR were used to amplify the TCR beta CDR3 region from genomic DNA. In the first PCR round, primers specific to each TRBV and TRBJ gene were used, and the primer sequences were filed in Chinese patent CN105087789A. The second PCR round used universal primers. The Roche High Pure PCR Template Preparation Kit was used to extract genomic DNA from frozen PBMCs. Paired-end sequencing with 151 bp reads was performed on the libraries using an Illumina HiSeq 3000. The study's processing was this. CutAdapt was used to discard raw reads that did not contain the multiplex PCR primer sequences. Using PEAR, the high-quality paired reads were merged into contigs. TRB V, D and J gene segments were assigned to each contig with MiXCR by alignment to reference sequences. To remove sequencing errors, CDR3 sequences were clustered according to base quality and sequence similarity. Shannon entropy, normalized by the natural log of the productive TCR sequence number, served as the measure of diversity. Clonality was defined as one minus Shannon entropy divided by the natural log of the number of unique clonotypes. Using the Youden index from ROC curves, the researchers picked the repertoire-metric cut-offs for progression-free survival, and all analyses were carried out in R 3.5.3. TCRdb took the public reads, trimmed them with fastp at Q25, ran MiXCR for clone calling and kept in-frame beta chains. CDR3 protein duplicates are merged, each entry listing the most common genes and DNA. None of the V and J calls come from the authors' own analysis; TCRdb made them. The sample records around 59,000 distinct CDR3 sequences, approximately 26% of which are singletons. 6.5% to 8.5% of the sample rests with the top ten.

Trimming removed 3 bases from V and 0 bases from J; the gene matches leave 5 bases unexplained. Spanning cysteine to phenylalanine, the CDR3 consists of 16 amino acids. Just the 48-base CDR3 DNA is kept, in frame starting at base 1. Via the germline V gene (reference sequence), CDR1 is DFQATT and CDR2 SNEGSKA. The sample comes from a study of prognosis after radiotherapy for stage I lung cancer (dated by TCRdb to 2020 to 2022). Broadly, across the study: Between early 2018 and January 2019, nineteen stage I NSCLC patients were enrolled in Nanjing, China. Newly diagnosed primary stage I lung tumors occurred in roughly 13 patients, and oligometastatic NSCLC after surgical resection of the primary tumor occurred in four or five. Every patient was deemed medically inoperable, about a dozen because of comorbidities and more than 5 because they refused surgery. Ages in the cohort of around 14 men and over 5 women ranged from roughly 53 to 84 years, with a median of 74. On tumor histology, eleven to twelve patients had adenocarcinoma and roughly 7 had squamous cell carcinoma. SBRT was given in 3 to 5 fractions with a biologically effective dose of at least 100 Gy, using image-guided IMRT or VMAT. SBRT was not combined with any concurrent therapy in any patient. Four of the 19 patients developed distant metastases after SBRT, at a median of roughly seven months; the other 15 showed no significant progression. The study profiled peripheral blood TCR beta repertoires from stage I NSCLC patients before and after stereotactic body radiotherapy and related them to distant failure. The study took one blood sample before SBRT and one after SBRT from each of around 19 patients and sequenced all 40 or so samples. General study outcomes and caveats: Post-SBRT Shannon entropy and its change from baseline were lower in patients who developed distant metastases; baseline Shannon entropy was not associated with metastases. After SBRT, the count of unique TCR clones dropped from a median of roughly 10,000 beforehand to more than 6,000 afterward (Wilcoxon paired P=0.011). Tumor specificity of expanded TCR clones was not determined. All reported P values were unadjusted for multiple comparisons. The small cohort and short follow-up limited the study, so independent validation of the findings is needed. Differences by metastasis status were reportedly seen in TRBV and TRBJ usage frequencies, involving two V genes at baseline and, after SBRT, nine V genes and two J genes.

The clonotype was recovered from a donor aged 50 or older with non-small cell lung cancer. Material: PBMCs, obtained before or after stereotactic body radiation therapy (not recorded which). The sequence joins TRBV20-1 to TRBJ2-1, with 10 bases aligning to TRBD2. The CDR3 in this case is CSARTSGRSSYNEQFF. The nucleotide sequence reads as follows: TGCAGTGCTAGGACTAGCGGGCGAAGCTCCTACAATGAGCAGTTCTTC.